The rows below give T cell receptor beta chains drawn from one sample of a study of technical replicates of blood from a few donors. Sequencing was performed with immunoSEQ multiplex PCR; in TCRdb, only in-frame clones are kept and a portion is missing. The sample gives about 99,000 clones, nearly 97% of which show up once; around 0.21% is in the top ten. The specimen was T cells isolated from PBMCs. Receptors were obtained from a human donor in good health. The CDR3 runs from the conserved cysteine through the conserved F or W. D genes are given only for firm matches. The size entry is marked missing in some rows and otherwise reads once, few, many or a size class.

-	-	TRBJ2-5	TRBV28	CASSMTGGQETQYF	TGTGCCAGCAGTATGACAGGTGGCCAAGAGACCCAGTACTTC
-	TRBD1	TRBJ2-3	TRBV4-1	CASSPGQGPTDTQYF	TGCGCCAGCAGCCCAGGACAGGGCCCCACAGATACGCAGTATTTT
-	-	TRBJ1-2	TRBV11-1	CASSPHQATEDYGYTF	TGTGCCAGCAGCCCTCATCAGGCCACGGAAGACTATGGCTACACCTTC
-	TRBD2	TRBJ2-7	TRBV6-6	CASSYGTSGYEQYF	TGTGCCAGCAGTTACGGGACTAGCGGCTACGAGCAGTACTTC
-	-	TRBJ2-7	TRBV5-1	CASCPDVGGQYF	TGCGCCAGTTGCCCGGACGTGGGGGGGCAGTACTTC
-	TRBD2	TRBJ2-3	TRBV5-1	CASSFTLAGSTDTQYF	TGCGCCAGCAGCTTTACTCTAGCGGGATCCACAGATACGCAGTATTTT
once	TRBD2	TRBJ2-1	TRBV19	CASSISGRVRNEQFF	TGTGCCAGTAGTATAAGCGGGAGGGTGCGGAATGAGCAGTTCTTC
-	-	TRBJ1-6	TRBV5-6	CASRPRTLGNSPLHF	TGTGCCAGCAGACCACGGACTCTAGGCAATTCACCCCTCCACTTT
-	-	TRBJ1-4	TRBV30	CAWSRRVYGPNEKLFF	TGTGCCTGGAGTAGGAGGGTTTATGGTCCTAATGAAAAACTGTTTTTT
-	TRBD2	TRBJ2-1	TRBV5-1	CASSSGGPSVEQFF	TGCGCCAGCAGCTCGGGGGGGCCTAGCGTTGAGCAGTTCTTC
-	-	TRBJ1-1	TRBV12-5	CASGSTGMRAFF	TGTGCTAGTGGTTCCACCGGGATGAGGGCTTTCTTT
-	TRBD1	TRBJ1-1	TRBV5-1	CASSSYRGSNTEAFF	TGCGCCAGCAGCTCTTACAGGGGATCCAACACCGAAGCTTTCTTT
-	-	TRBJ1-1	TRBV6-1	CASSELGGTEAFF	TGTGCCAGCAGTGAGTTGGGGGGAACTGAAGCTTTCTTT
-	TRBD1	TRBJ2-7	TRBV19	CASSPGTGLTEQYF	TGTGCCAGTAGTCCCGGGACAGGGCTCACCGAGCAGTACTTC
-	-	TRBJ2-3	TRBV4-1	CASRSLHTDTQYF	TGCGCCAGCAGGAGCCTCCACACAGATACGCAGTATTTT
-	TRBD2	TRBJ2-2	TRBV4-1	CASSQELLAVGAGELFF	TGCGCCAGCAGCCAAGAGTTACTAGCGGTGGGCGCCGGGGAGCTGTTTTTT
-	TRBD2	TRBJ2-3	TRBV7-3	CASSLLGLAGSGGQYF	TGTGCCAGCAGCTTGCTGGGACTAGCGGGGTCCGGTGGGCAGTATTTT
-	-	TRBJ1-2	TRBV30	CAWSRGRTHGYTF	TGTGCCTGGAGTCGAGGGCGCACCCATGGCTACACCTTC
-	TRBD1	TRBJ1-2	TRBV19	CASSIRGGVSLDYGYTF	TGTGCCAGTAGTATTCGAGGGGGCGTTAGCCTGGACTATGGCTACACCTTC
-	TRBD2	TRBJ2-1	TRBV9	CASSVGLAYAVGEQFF	TGTGCCAGCAGCGTCGGACTAGCTTACGCTGTGGGTGAGCAGTTCTTC
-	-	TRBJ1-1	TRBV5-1	CASSLRVERAGLIQNTEAFF	TGCGCCAGCAGCTTGCGGGTTGAGAGGGCAGGACTAATCCAGAACACTGAAGCTTTCTTT
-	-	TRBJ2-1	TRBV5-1	CASSLAARDSYNEQFF	TGCGCCAGCAGCTTGGCGGCGCGGGACTCCTACAATGAGCAGTTCTTC
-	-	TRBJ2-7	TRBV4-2	CASSPLLGTNEQYF	TGTGCCAGCAGCCCCTTATTGGGGACAAACGAGCAGTACTTC
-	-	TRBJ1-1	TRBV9	CASSVAGTIAEAFF	TGTGCCAGCAGCGTAGCTGGGACTATCGCGGAAGCTTTCTTT
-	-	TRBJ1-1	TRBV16	CASSQRGGATNTEAFF	TGTGCCAGCAGCCAAAGGGGGGGGGCGACGAACACTGAAGCTTTCTTT
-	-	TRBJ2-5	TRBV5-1	CASSLTRTDPGETQYF	TGCGCCAGCAGCTTGACCCGGACAGACCCAGGGGAGACCCAGTACTTC
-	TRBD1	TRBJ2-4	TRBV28	CASSGGNRDRRIPVAKNIQYF	TGTGCCAGCAGTGGGGGAAATCGGGACAGGAGGATCCCTGTAGCCAAAAACATTCAGTACTTC
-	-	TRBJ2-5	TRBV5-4	CASSLGRGARETQYF	TGTGCCAGCAGCTTGGGACGGGGGGCTAGGGAGACCCAGTACTTC
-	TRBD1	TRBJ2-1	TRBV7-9	CASSFRQGAVNEQFF	TGTGCCAGCAGCTTCCGACAGGGGGCGGTCAATGAGCAGTTCTTC
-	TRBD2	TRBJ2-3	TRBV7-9	CASSQGTSGRAYIDTQYF	TGTGCCAGCAGCCAAGGGACTAGCGGGAGGGCCTATATAGATACGCAGTATTTT
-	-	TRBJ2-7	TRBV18	CASSPPAAYEQYF	TGTGCCAGCTCACCACCGGCAGCCTACGAGCAGTACTTC
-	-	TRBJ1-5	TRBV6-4	CASSVASNQPQHF	TGTGCCAGCAGTGTGGCTAGCAATCAGCCCCAGCATTTT
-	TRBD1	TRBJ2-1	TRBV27	CASSFRDRSNNEQFF	TGTGCCAGCAGTTTCAGGGACAGGTCTAACAATGAGCAGTTCTTC
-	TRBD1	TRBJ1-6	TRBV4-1	CASSQSPTGGNSPLHF	TGCGCCAGCAGCCAGTCCCCCACAGGGGGTAATTCACCCCTCCACTTT
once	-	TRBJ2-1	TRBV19	CASSQSISYNEQFF	TGTGCCAGTAGTCAGTCGATCTCCTACAATGAGCAGTTCTTC
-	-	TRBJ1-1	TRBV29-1	CSVEGGLAEAFF	TGCAGCGTTGAAGGAGGGCTCGCTGAAGCTTTCTTT
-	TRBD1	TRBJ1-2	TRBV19	CASSIGTGNYGYTF	TGTGCCAGTAGTATTGGGACAGGGAACTATGGCTACACCTTC
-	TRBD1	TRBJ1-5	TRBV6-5	CASSNRGQNQPQHF	TGTGCCAGCAGCAACAGGGGGCAAAATCAGCCCCAGCATTTT
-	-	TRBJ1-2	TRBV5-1	CASSLGQSNYGYTF	TGCGCCAGCAGCTTGGGGCAGTCTAACTATGGCTACACCTTC
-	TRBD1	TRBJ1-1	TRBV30	CAWSSQGERDTEAFF	TGTGCCTGGAGTTCGCAGGGGGAACGGGACACTGAAGCTTTCTTT
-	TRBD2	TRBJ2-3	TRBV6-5	CASSWGGADTQYF	TGTGCCAGCAGTTGGGGGGGGGCAGATACGCAGTATTTT
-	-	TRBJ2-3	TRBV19	CASSVLSTDTQYF	TGTGCCAGTAGCGTACTAAGCACAGATACGCAGTATTTT
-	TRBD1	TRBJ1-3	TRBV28	CASSFGRGIVNTIYF	TGTGCCAGCAGTTTCGGCAGGGGGATCGTAAACACCATATATTTT
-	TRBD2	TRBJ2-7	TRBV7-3	CASSLKAGGTYEQYF	TGTGCCAGCAGCTTAAAAGCGGGGGGGACCTACGAGCAGTACTTC
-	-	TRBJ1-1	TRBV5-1	CASSFRGQRNTEAFF	TGCGCCAGCAGCTTCCGGGGACAACGGAACACTGAAGCTTTCTTT
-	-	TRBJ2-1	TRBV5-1	CASSLVSGYNEQFF	TGCGCCAGCAGCTTGGTATCGGGATATAATGAGCAGTTCTTC
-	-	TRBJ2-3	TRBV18	CASSPTLDTQYF	TGTGCCAGCTCACCAACTTTGGATACGCAGTATTTT
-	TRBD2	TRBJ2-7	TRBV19	CASSFRLAGGPEQYF	TGTGCCAGTAGTTTCAGACTAGCGGGGGGGCCCGAGCAGTACTTC